The 32 T cell receptor beta chains below all came from one sample that was sequenced in a study of T cells in localized non-small cell lung cancer (dated by TCRdb to 2018 to 2020). The method was the immunoSEQ multiplex PCR assay. This immuneACCESS table, as held by TCRdb, lists in-frame sequences with V and J called but not all clones. Of the missing ones, under half trace to an unresolved V gene in checked studies; the others have no known cause. The sample contains just over 70,000 clones, about nine tenths of them found a single time. Just over 20% of the sample is taken by the ten largest. The sample here was peripheral blood, taken before any cancer treatment. The receptor source for this set is a male donor at least 60 years old with stage III squamous cell lung carcinoma.

The rearrangement uses TRBV28 and TRBJ1-5, with a weak D call TRBD1 (5 bases). The germline V gene has CDR1 MDHEN and CDR2 SYDVKM. Trimming took off 6 bases at V and 5 bases at J, with 14 bases between the two ends. The CDR3 runs 14 residues. DNA of the CDR3: TGTGCCAGCAGCCCAGGGAGCGGAGATCAGCCCCAGCATTTT. Translation: CASSPGSGDQPQHF.

This CDR3 is CASRRWEKGTQYF. The DNA for the CDR3 is TGTGCCAGCAGAAGATGGGAAAAAGGGACCCAGTACTTC. The chain recombines TRBV6-5 with TRBJ2-5; D is uncertain. Looked up from germline, CDR1 is MNHEY and CDR2 is SVGAGI. V lost 6 bases and J lost 7, with 15 bases in between. This CDR3 spans 13 amino acids.

The V call is TRBV7-9, the J call TRBJ2-1, with 8 bases fitting TRBD2. The CDR3 extends over 15 amino acids. Losses at the gene ends were 5 bases for V and 4 bases for J; bases not matched to a gene: 7. Germline values: CDR1 SEHNR, CDR2 FQNEAQ (reference sequence). The CDR3 DNA reads TGTGCCAGCAGCCCGAGGCCTAGCGGGTACAATGAGCAGTTCTTC. This translates into CASSPRPSGYNEQFF.

V and J are TRBV6-6 and TRBJ2-3; D is ambiguous. The CDR3 consists of 11 residues. CDR1 MNHNY and CDR2 SVGAGI come from the germline V gene (reference sequence). V was cut by 2 bases and J by 5 bases, with 2 bases left in between. The CDR3, as DNA: TGTGCCAGCAGTTACAAAGATACGCAGTATTTT. It encodes CASSYKDTQYF.

This chain connects TRBV18 to TRBJ2-1; the match to TRBD2 covers 7 bases. The germline gives CDR1 KGHSH, CDR2 LQKENI. The CDR3 loop spans 15 amino acids. The trim removed 3 bases at V and 7 bases at J, leaving 9 bases unmatched. The CDR3 reads CASSPGVRTRNEQFF. DNA of the CDR3: TGTGCCAGCTCACCGGGGGTCAGGACTAGGAATGAGCAGTTCTTC.

V usage is TRBV5-4 and J usage is TRBJ1-1; D is perhaps TRBD1 (5 bases). Germline V gene lookup returns CDR1 SGHNT and CDR2 YYREEE (reference sequence). This CDR3 contains 14 residues. Trimming took 0 bases from V and 5 from J, leaving 11 bases between them. CDR3 nucleotide sequence: TGTGCCAGCAGCTTGGGAGGATGGGGGACTGAAGCTTTCTTT. It codes for CASSLGGWGTEAFF.

The gene calls are TRBV7-9 and TRBJ1-4; TRBD1 matches at 7 bases. CDR3 length equals 13 residues. In germline, CDR1 is SEHNR, CDR2 FQNEAQ (reference sequence). The junction had 2 bases not matched to a gene; V was cut back by 5 bases and J by 5 bases. The CDR3 protein is CASSPGQNEKLFF. CDR3 coding DNA: TGTGCCAGCAGCCCGGGACAGAATGAAAAACTGTTTTTT.

The gene calls are TRBV6-1 and TRBJ2-7; 9 positions match TRBD1. CDR1 is MNHNS and CDR2 is SASEGT in the germline V gene. The CDR3 totals 15 residues. With 3 bases clipped from V and 2 bases from J, the junction kept 5 bases outside the gene matches. CDR3 in DNA: TGTGCCAGCAGTGAGGGGACAGGGCCAACCTACGAGCAGTACTTC. Translation gives CASSEGTGPTYEQYF.

The rearrangement joins TRBV29-1 to TRBJ1-2; tentatively, D is TRBD1 (6 bases). Looked up from germline, CDR1 is SQVTM and CDR2 is ANQGSEA. Trimming pared 4 bases from V and 7 bases from J, leaving 19 bases between. The CDR3 extends over 14 amino acids. The CDR3 here is CSVGWRGAGGGYTF. CDR3 nucleotide sequence: TGCAGCGTTGGCTGGAGGGGGGCGGGAGGTGGCTACACCTTC.

V is TRBV11-1 and J is TRBJ2-1; D ambiguous. This CDR3 region has 13 residues. The V end was cut by 1 base, the J end by 12 bases, with 13 bases between. In germline, CDR1 is SGHAT, CDR2 FQDESV (reference sequence). In nucleotides, the CDR3 is TGTGCCAGCAGCTTAGAAAACAGACTGGTGCAGTTCTTC. Translation gives CASSLENRLVQFF.

The chain combines TRBV5-1 with TRBJ2-3; no definite D call. Trimming took 0 bases from V and 3 from J, leaving 5 bases between them. CDR3 size: 13 residues. CDR1 is SGHRS and CDR2 is YFSETQ in the germline V gene. The CDR3 nucleotides read TGCGCCAGCAGCTTGGACCTAACAGATACGCAGTATTTT. It translates to CASSLDLTDTQYF. The variable domain in full, with the rest retrieved from reference TRBV5-1 and TRBJ2-3, is KAGVTQTPRYLIKTRGQQVTLSCSPISGHRSVSWYQQTPGQGLQFLFEYFSETQRNKGNFPGRFSGRQFSNSRSEMNVSTLELGDSALYLCASSLDLTDTQYFGPGTRLTVL.

The chain links TRBV5-1 to TRBJ2-2; D may correspond to TRBD1 or TRBD2 (5 bases each). Between the trimmed V and J ends, which lost 0 bases and 5 bases, there was a span of 8 bases. The CDR3 sequence is 14 residues long. CDR1 SGHRS and CDR2 YFSETQ come from the germline V gene. The CDR3 DNA is TGCGCCAGCAGCTTGGATTGGGGGACCGGGGAGCTGTTTTTT. Translating gives CASSLDWGTGELFF. The whole variable domain, remainder taken from reference TRBV5-1 and TRBJ2-2, is KAGVTQTPRYLIKTRGQQVTLSCSPISGHRSVSWYQQTPGQGLQFLFEYFSETQRNKGNFPGRFSGRQFSNSRSEMNVSTLELGDSALYLCASSLDWGTGELFFGEGSRLTVL.

The chain carries TRBV7-2 and TRBJ1-2, with 7 positions matching TRBD1. Germline loops: CDR1 SGHTA, CDR2 FQGNSA. The CDR3 is 14 residues long. V lost 0 bases, J lost 4 bases, and 2 bases stayed unmatched. CDR3 residues: CASSLAGQPYGYTF. In DNA form, the CDR3 reads TGTGCCAGCAGCTTAGCGGGACAGCCCTATGGCTACACCTTC.

The chain links TRBV12-1 to TRBJ1-1. TRBV12-1 is a pseudogene locus. CDR3 size: 13 residues. As DNA, the CDR3 is TGTGCCAGCAGCCCGGACTTTCTACCTGGGGCTTTCTTT. It codes for CASSPDFLPGAFF.

This chain links TRBV11-2 with TRBJ2-1; 7 positions match TRBD2. Germline CDR1 and CDR2: SGHAT and FQNNGV. V dropped 1 base and J dropped 6; count of bases not matched to a gene: 6. This CDR3 spans 15 amino acids. CDR3 protein: CASSLGTRPVNEQFF. CDR3 DNA sequence: TGTGCCAGCAGCTTAGGGACTAGACCCGTCAATGAGCAGTTCTTC.

This clone showed up just once. The rearrangement uses TRBV10-3 and TRBJ1-5; possibly TRBD1 for D (6 bases). The CDR3 length is 15 residues. From germline, CDR1 is ENHRY and CDR2 SYGVKD. Trimming pared 0 bases from V and 6 bases from J, leaving 12 bases between. The DNA for the CDR3 is TGTGCCATCAGTGAGTCGCAGGGGTTTCTTCAGCCCCAGCATTTT. Its translation is CAISESQGFLQPQHF.

This clone has only a few counts. The V gene is TRBV10-2, the J gene TRBJ2-5, with 10 nucleotides matching TRBD2. The length of the CDR3 is 16 residues. Germline lookup yields CDR1 WSHSY and CDR2 SAAADI. The ends lost 5 bases at V and 1 base at J; junction bases unmatched: 7. The CDR3 DNA reads as TGCGCCAGCAGTTCCGGCTGGACTAGCGGCCAAGAGACCCAGTACTTC. It is translated as CASSSGWTSGQETQYF.

This chain links TRBV7-2 with TRBJ1-2; tentative D call: TRBD1 (6 bases). V was pared by 3 bases and J by 8 bases, with 16 bases between. CDR3 length equals 14 residues. Germline CDR1 SGHTA, CDR2 FQGNSA. CDR3 sequence reads: CASSLSAGDGGYTF. The CDR3 DNA sequence: TGTGCCAGCAGCTTGTCAGCAGGGGATGGAGGCTACACCTTC.

V and J are TRBV5-1 and TRBJ2-1; 13 nucleotides match TRBD2. CDR1 SGHRS and CDR2 YFSETQ come from the germline V gene. The CDR3 has 16 residues. V shed 0 bases and J 5 bases; nucleotides not matched to a gene: 2. CDR3 amino acids: CASSLGLAGGHNEQFF. The CDR3 DNA follows: TGCGCCAGCAGCTTGGGACTAGCGGGGGGCCACAATGAGCAGTTCTTC.

The chain has TRBV7-9 and TRBJ1-6; D is ambiguous. The V end was cut by 5 bases, the J end by 5 bases, with 4 bases between. CDR1 is SEHNR and CDR2 is FQNEAQ in the germline V gene (reference sequence). This CDR3 has 12 amino acids. The CDR3 DNA reads TGTGCCAGCAGCCCAAATAATTCACCCCTCCACTTT. Protein sequence: CASSPNNSPLHF.

In its sample, this clone was seen a few times. The rearrangement joins TRBV11-2 to TRBJ2-7; D gene unclear. CDR3 length equals 17 residues. Trimming cost V 5 bases and J 0 bases, with 20 bases left between them. Germline V gene data show CDR1 as SGHAT and CDR2 as FQNNGV. The CDR3 protein is CASSRAAGFYSSYEQYV. DNA for the CDR3: TGTGCCAGCAGCCGGGCTGCAGGTTTTTATAGCTCCTACGAGCAGTACGTC.

The V call is TRBV28, the J call TRBJ2-6, with a possible D match to TRBD2 (6 bases). V shed 5 bases and J shed 2 bases, with 13 bases lying between them. Germline V gene data show CDR1 as MDHEN and CDR2 as SYDVKM. There are 16 residues in the CDR3. CDR3 coding DNA: TGTGCCAGCAGTACCGGCGGGACGGCTGGGGCCAACGTCCTGACTTTC. Its protein is CASSTGGTAGANVLTF.

Written as DNA, the CDR3 is TGCGCCACGGCTAGTGGGACAGGGATTCGCGAGCAGTACGTC. This encodes CATASGTGIREQYV. J is TRBJ2-7 and V is TRBV10-2; TRBD1 matches at 9 bases. J was trimmed by 6 bases and V by 10 bases; bases with no gene match: 13. Per the germline V gene, CDR1 is WSHSY and CDR2 is SAAADI. This CDR3 is 14 amino acids long.

V and J are TRBV5-1 and TRBJ1-1; 11 bases agree with TRBD1. CDR3 length: 18 amino acids. Germline CDR1 reads SGHRS; CDR2 reads YFSETQ. The V and J ends lost 3 bases and 3 bases, in that order; junction bases with no gene match: 13. In DNA form, the CDR3 reads TGCGCCAGCAGCTCGAGAGGACAGGGGGCAAATCGGTACACTGAAGCTTTCTTT. Amino acid sequence: CASSSRGQGANRYTEAFF.

This clone was counted a single time. The chain links TRBV13 to TRBJ1-1; D not certain. From germline, CDR1 is PRHDT and CDR2 FYEKMQ (reference sequence). This CDR3 has 11 residues. Trimming stripped 5 bases from V and 1 base from J, with 2 bases between. Here the CDR3 reads CASSRNTEAFF. The CDR3 DNA reads TGTGCCAGCAGCCGGAACACTGAAGCTTTCTTT. Drawing the rest from reference TRBV13 and TRBJ1-1, the complete variable domain is AAGVIQSPRHLIKEKRETATLKCYPIPRHDTVYWYQQGPGQDPQFLISFYEKMQSDKGSIPDRFSAQQFSDYHSELNMSSLELGDSALYFCASSRNTEAFFGQGTRLTVV.

This chain uses TRBV18 with TRBJ2-1; 8 bases are a match to TRBD1. The CDR3 has 15 amino acids. J gave up 7 bases and V 1 base, and 6 bases lay outside the gene matches. Germline loops: CDR1 KGHSH, CDR2 LQKENI. CDR3 DNA: TGTGCCAGCTCACCACGGGGACAGGTGAATAATGAGCAGTTCTTC. Translated, it gives CASSPRGQVNNEQFF.

This clone was found a few times. At one end, the junction sequence differs from germline, possibly due to a read error. V usage is TRBV29-1 and J usage is TRBJ1-1, with D possibly matching TRBD1 (6 bases). Germline V gene lookup returns CDR1 SQVTM and CDR2 ANQGSEA. The CDR3 sequence is 11 residues long. CDR3 DNA sequence: TGCAGCTTTGAGGGGGGCACTGAAGCTTTCTTT. Its translation: CSFEGGTEAFF.

The J gene is TRBJ1-5, the V gene TRBV6-5; D gene unclear. Germline V gene data show CDR1 as MNHEY and CDR2 as SVGAGI. The CDR3 is made up of 14 amino acids. V lost 7 bases, J lost 7 bases, and 17 bases lay in between. The DNA of the CDR3 is TGTGCCAGCACCATGGGTGCGGGCACACAGCCCCAGCATTTT. As protein: CASTMGAGTQPQHF.

The genes are TRBV5-6 and TRBJ1-3; possibly TRBD1 for D (6 bases). Germline CDR1 SGHDT, CDR2 YYEEEE. V lost 4 bases, J lost 0 bases, and 20 bases lay in between. The CDR3 runs to 18 residues. The CDR3 region is CASSPWTERRLSGNTIYF. The CDR3, as DNA: TGTGCCAGCAGCCCCTGGACAGAACGGAGGCTCTCTGGAAACACCATATATTTT. Full variable domain (outside the CDR3, taken from reference TRBV5-6 and TRBJ1-3): DAGVTQSPTHLIKTRGQQVTLRCSPKSGHDTVSWYQQALGQGPQFIFQYYEEEERQRGNFPDRFSGHQFPNYSSELNVNALLLGDSALYLCASSPWTERRLSGNTIYFGEGSWLTVV.

The chain combines TRBV29-1 with TRBJ1-4; TRBD1 agrees at 7 bases. Trimming at V came to 7 bases and at J to 3 bases, leaving 5 bases not matched to a gene. Germline V CDR1 and CDR2: SQVTM, ANQGSEA. There are 13 residues in the CDR3. The CDR3 bases are TGCAGCGGGAGACAGGGCGCTAATGAAAAACTGTTTTTT. The encoded protein is CSGRQGANEKLFF.

The V and J genes are TRBV10-2 and TRBJ1-3; 10 bases align to TRBD1. This CDR3 is built from 13 residues. V lost 4 bases and J lost 7; bases outside the gene matches: 1. CDR1 and CDR2 from the germline V gene are WSHSY and SAAADI. CDR3 DNA: TGCGCCAGCAGTGGACAGGGGGCGAACACCATATATTTT. Translation gives CASSGQGANTIYF.

The chain is built from TRBV18 and TRBJ2-1; possibly TRBD2 for D (6 bases). V was pared by 2 bases and J by 9 bases, with 11 bases between. CDR3 size: 13 residues. CDR1 is KGHSH and CDR2 is LQKENI in the germline V gene. The CDR3 sequence is CASSPSGEVEQFF. In nucleotides, the CDR3 is TGTGCCAGCTCACCATCGGGAGAAGTTGAGCAGTTCTTC.